This T cell receptor beta chain is from a study of OX40 agonist ivuxolimab in advanced cancers. The V gene end was trimmed by 0 bases and the J gene end by 2 bases; junction bases not matched to a gene: 6. The CDR3 is 16 amino acids. Germline assignment: CDR1 MNHEY and CDR2 SVGAGI. Clones were sequenced by immunoSEQ multiplex PCR, and TCRdb holds only the in-frame ones, with some missing. The top ten clones hold approximately 8.4% of a sample with 80,000 to 95,000 clones, about 89% of them seen once. This chain uses TRBV6-5 with TRBJ2-7, with 8 nucleotides matching TRBD2. The receptor was derived from an adult with an advanced solid tumor such as melanoma, head and neck, liver or kidney cancer. Sequenced material: CD4+ or CD8+ T cells sorted from blood, taken in a trial of the OX40 agonist ivuxolimab. DNA of the CDR3: TGTGCCAGCAGTTACTCGATAGGTAGCGGGACCTACGAGCAGTACTTC. It yields the protein CASSYSIGSGTYEQYF.